Each of the 25 T cell receptor beta chains below was sequenced from the same sample in a study of control samples from healthy donors and cancer patients. TCRdb's table, derived via immunoSEQ multiplex PCR, lists solely in-frame clones and lacks some. The data contain 100,000 or so clones, about 80% of them singletons. Specimen: blood. The receptors here all came from a woman aged 25 to 39 in good health.

This chain uses TRBV7-3 with TRBJ2-3; 8 nucleotides agree with TRBD2. Trimming at V came to 1 base and at J to 5 bases, leaving 8 bases not matched to a gene. Per germline, CDR1 SGHTA and CDR2 FQGTGA. The CDR3 extends over 16 amino acids. CDR3 nucleotides: TGTGCCAGCAGCTTAATGGCAGCGGGGGTTGTAGATACGCAGTATTTT. Its protein product is CASSLMAAGVVDTQYF. Full variable domain (outside the CDR3, taken from reference TRBV7-3 and TRBJ2-3): GAGVSQTPSNKVTEKGKYVELRCDPISGHTALYWYRQSLGQGPEFLIYFQGTGAADDSGLPNDRFFAVRPEGSVSTLKIQRTERGDSAVYLCASSLMAAGVVDTQYFGPGTRLTVL.

V and J are TRBV27 and TRBJ1-1; the D is unclear. CDR3 length equals 15 residues. Germline V gene sequence: CDR1 MNHEY, CDR2 SMNVEV (reference sequence). Trimming removed 5 bases at V and 1 base at J, with 14 bases between. CDR3 DNA sequence: TGTGCCAGCAGTCCCAACCCTGGACCGAACACTGAAGCTTTCTTT. Encoded protein: CASSPNPGPNTEAFF.

This chain connects TRBV30 to TRBJ1-1, with TRBD1 matching 9 bases. V gave up 4 bases and J gave up 0 bases; unmatched junction bases: 12. The CDR3 totals 17 residues. Germline V gives CDR1 GTSNPN, CDR2 SVGIG (reference sequence). Written as DNA, the CDR3 is TGTGCCTGGAATAGTGCCCCGACAGGGGGAATGAACACTGAAGCTTTCTTT. Encoded protein: CAWNSAPTGGMNTEAFF.

V and J are TRBV2 and TRBJ2-1, with 9 nucleotides matching TRBD1. The CDR3 length is 15 residues. V shed 5 bases, J shed 8 bases, and the junction held 10 bases outside the gene matches. CDR1 and CDR2 from the germline V gene are SNHLY and FYNNEI. The CDR3 is CASSKNAGQGHEQFF. In DNA form, the CDR3 reads TGTGCCAGCAGTAAAAACGCGGGACAGGGCCATGAGCAGTTCTTC.

The V gene is TRBV11-3, the J gene TRBJ2-7; no clear D gene. The V gene lost 4 bases and the J gene lost 0 bases, with 7 bases spanning the gap. Germline-derived CDR1 and CDR2 are SGHNT and YENEEA. The CDR3 is 13 residues long. CDR3 sequence (DNA): TGTGCCAGCAGCTCCAGGAGCTCCTACGAGCAGTACTTC. Encoded protein: CASSSRSSYEQYF.

This clone was counted a single time. The CDR3 sequence is CASSYWLGSGRGTDTQYF. CDR3 DNA sequence: TGTGCCAGCAGTTACTGGCTGGGATCCGGACGAGGCACAGATACGCAGTATTTT. The V and J genes are TRBV6-2 or TRBV6-3 and TRBJ2-3; D gene unclear. Trimming removed 1 base from V and 1 base from J, with 18 bases in between. Germline assignment: CDR1 MNHEY and CDR2 SVGEGT. The CDR3 is 18 amino acids.

The chain is built from TRBV9 and TRBJ1-6; D is uncertain. The germline V and J ends were trimmed by 2 bases and 8 bases, with 8 bases remaining between them. This CDR3 is 13 amino acids long. Germline CDR1 is SGDLS and CDR2 is YYNGEE. The CDR3, as DNA: TGTGCCAGCAGCGTCGCCCTAGATTCACCCCTCCACTTT. Translating it yields CASSVALDSPLHF.

DNA for the CDR3: TGTGCCAGCAGCCAAGATCGACTAGCGGGGGGGCGGAATGAGCAGTTCTTC. It yields the protein CASSQDRLAGGRNEQFF. The chain carries TRBV14 and TRBJ2-1, with 14 nucleotides matching TRBD2. V gave up 0 bases and J gave up 7 bases; unmatched junction bases: 5. The CDR3 sequence is 17 residues long. The germline V gene has CDR1 SGHDN and CDR2 FVKESK.

The chain is built from TRBV4-3 and TRBJ2-2, with D unclear. Germline V gene sequence: CDR1 LGHNA, CDR2 YSLEER. V was shortened by 1 base and J by 6 bases, with 6 bases between the two germline ends. This CDR3 comprises 13 residues. The CDR3 nucleotides are TGCGCCAGCAGCCAAGGACGGGCCGGGGAGCTGTTTTTT. As protein: CASSQGRAGELFF.

The chain couples TRBV9 to TRBJ1-6, with TRBD1 as a possible D gene (5 bases). Germline assignment: CDR1 SGDLS and CDR2 YYNGEE. Trimming stripped 0 bases from V and 0 bases from J, with 7 bases between. CDR3 length equals 16 residues. CDR3 in DNA: TGTGCCAGCAGCGTAGGCGGGGGCTCCTATAATTCACCCCTCCACTTT. Translating it yields CASSVGGGSYNSPLHF.

To note about this clone: The same CDR3 can be traced to other DNA sequences in this sample. The J gene is TRBJ1-5, the V gene TRBV19, with D unresolved. Germline V gene data show CDR1 as LNHDA and CDR2 as SQIVND (reference sequence). This CDR3 has 14 residues. Trimming took 2 bases from V and 7 from J, leaving 12 bases between them. CDR3 residues: CASSILRGNQPQHF. The DNA for the CDR3 is TGTGCCAGTAGTATACTTCGAGGGAACCAGCCCCAGCATTTT.

The chain employs TRBV6-5 and TRBJ2-7; D may be TRBD1 or TRBD2 (5 bases each). Germline CDR1 MNHEY, CDR2 SVGAGI. CDR3 length: 14 residues. V gave up 7 bases and J gave up 4 bases, with 17 bases separating them. CDR3 DNA: TGTGCCAGCACCAATCCCGGGGCCCGATACGAGCAGTACTTC. Amino acid sequence: CASTNPGARYEQYF.

The chain has TRBV7-2 and TRBJ1-2; D is unresolved. The CDR3 totals 14 residues. Looked up from germline, CDR1 is SGHTA and CDR2 is FQGNSA. V was trimmed by 2 bases and J by 5 bases, leaving 12 bases between them. CDR3 coding DNA: TGTGCCAGCAGCTTAAATTGGGCGGATTATGGCTACACCTTC. Amino acids: CASSLNWADYGYTF.

For this clone: A junction end diverges from the germline sequence, so it may reflect a read error. The chain has TRBV19 and TRBJ2-3, with TRBD2 identical over 12 bases. Looked up from germline, CDR1 is LNHDA and CDR2 is SQIVND (reference sequence). This CDR3 has 13 residues. This CDR3 is CASSTPGLAGSSF. The CDR3 DNA follows: TGTGCCAGTAGTACCCCAGGACTAGCGGGGTCCTCATTT. Combining the CDR3 with reference TRBV19 and TRBJ2-3 gives the whole variable domain DGGITQSPKYLFRKEGQNVTLSCEQNLNHDAMYWYRQDPGQGLRLIYYSQIVNDFQKGDIAEGYSVSREKKESFPLTVTSAQKNPTAFYLCASSTPGLAGSSFGPGTRLTVL.

The chain joins TRBV6-5 to TRBJ2-5; 7 positions match TRBD2. V lost 6 bases and J lost 4; bases outside the gene matches: 8. Germline CDR1 reads MNHEY; CDR2 reads SVGAGI. There are 14 residues in the CDR3. CDR3 amino acids: CASRGRDYTETQYF. The CDR3 bases are TGTGCCAGCAGAGGGAGGGACTATACAGAGACCCAGTACTTC.

The chain uses TRBV15 and TRBJ1-4; 8 bases map to TRBD1. CDR3 length: 14 amino acids. Germline V gene sequence: CDR1 LNHNV, CDR2 YYDKDF (reference sequence). The V gene end was trimmed by 4 bases and the J gene end by 8 bases; junction bases not matched to a gene: 6. In DNA, the CDR3 is TGTGCCACCAGCATAGGGACAGGAAAGGAAAAACTGTTTTTT. Protein product: CATSIGTGKEKLFF. The complete variable domain, with remaining parts taken from reference TRBV15 and TRBJ1-4, reads DAMVIQNPRYQVTQFGKPVTLSCSQTLNHNVMYWYQQKSSQAPKLLFHYYDKDFNNEADTPDNFQSRRPNTSFCFLDIRSPGLGDTAMYLCATSIGTGKEKLFFGSGTQLSVL.

The chain has TRBV9 and TRBJ1-3; D remains ambiguous. The CDR3 consists of 16 residues. The V gene lost 0 bases and the J gene lost 0 bases, with 10 bases spanning the gap. Per germline, CDR1 SGDLS and CDR2 YYNGEE. CDR3 DNA: TGTGCCAGCAGCGTAGTGGCGGGGAGCTCTGGAAACACCATATATTTT. Residues: CASSVVAGSSGNTIYF.

The V call is TRBV30, the J call TRBJ1-4, with D unresolved. The V and J ends lost 0 bases and 8 bases respectively, with 10 bases between them. CDR1 is GTSNPN, CDR2 SVGIG, per germline (reference sequence). This CDR3 has 13 amino acids. CDR3 bases: TGTGCCTGGAGTGTTTTCCGGGGAGAAAAACTGTTTTTT. It specifies CAWSVFRGEKLFF. Together with reference TRBV30 and TRBJ1-4, the CDR3 gives the full variable domain: SQTIHQWPATLVQPVGSPLSLECTVEGTSNPNLYWYRQAAGRGLQLLFYSVGIGQISSEVPQNLSASRPQDRQFILSSKKLLLSDSGFYLCAWSVFRGEKLFFGSGTQLSVL.

V usage is TRBV5-1 and J usage is TRBJ1-6, with 8 bases aligning to TRBD1. Trimming at V came to 0 bases and at J to 5 bases, leaving 4 bases not matched to a gene. There are 16 residues in the CDR3. Germline-derived CDR1 and CDR2 are SGHRS and YFSETQ. The CDR3 DNA follows: TGCGCCAGCAGCTTGGCCGGACAGGGAAATAATTCACCCCTCCACTTT. Protein product: CASSLAGQGNNSPLHF.

The V gene is TRBV29-1, the J gene TRBJ1-2; D gene ambiguous. The CDR3 consists of 10 residues. Per the germline V gene, CDR1 is SQVTM and CDR2 is ANQGSEA. V was cut by 4 bases and J by 2 bases, with 2 bases left in between. The CDR3 nucleotides read TGCAGCGTTGGGAACTATGGCTACACCTTC. This codes for CSVGNYGYTF.

The rearrangement links TRBV30 to TRBJ1-2; no definite D call. The germline V and J ends were trimmed by 4 bases and 13 bases, with 19 bases remaining between them. CDR1 is GTSNPN and CDR2 is SVGIG in the germline V gene (reference sequence). The length of the CDR3 is 12 residues. CDR3 protein: CAWNLDGRTITF. The CDR3 coding sequence is TGTGCCTGGAATCTCGACGGCCGAACGATCACCTTC.

CDR3 residues: CASSLSENRGNTEAFF. The CDR3, as DNA: TGTGCCAGCAGCTTATCGGAGAACAGGGGGAACACTGAAGCTTTCTTT. The rearrangement links TRBV7-9 to TRBJ1-1; the match to TRBD1 covers 7 bases. CDR1 is SEHNR and CDR2 is FQNEAQ in the germline V gene (reference sequence). V lost 2 bases and J lost 1; bases outside the gene matches: 7. The CDR3 runs to 16 residues.

The rearrangement joins TRBV27 to TRBJ1-2, with 7 bases matching TRBD1. This CDR3 comprises 14 residues. Germline V gene lookup returns CDR1 MNHEY and CDR2 SMNVEV (reference sequence). V shed 6 bases and J 7 bases; nucleotides not matched to a gene: 11. The CDR3 nucleotides read TGTGCCAGCAGACGCGACAGGGAAAAAGGTGGCTACACCTTC. The encoded protein is CASRRDREKGGYTF.

The rearrangement uses TRBV6-5 and TRBJ1-5, with D tentatively TRBD1 (6 bases). Trimming pared 6 bases from V and 4 bases from J, leaving 13 bases between. Per germline, CDR1 MNHEY and CDR2 SVGAGI. This CDR3 is built from 14 residues. The CDR3 spells CASSDGQINQPQHF. The DNA of the CDR3 is TGTGCCAGCAGCGACGGACAGATTAATCAGCCCCAGCATTTT.

This clone has only one observation. This chain links TRBV7-2 with TRBJ2-7, with D unclear. Germline V gene sequence: CDR1 SGHTA, CDR2 FQGNSA. This CDR3 is built from 12 residues. Trimming cost V 3 bases and J 2 bases, with 5 bases left between them. In DNA form, the CDR3 reads TGTGCCAGCAGCTTGATGACCTACGAGCAGTACTTC. Its protein is CASSLMTYEQYF.